The 21 T cell receptor beta chains below come from one sample, sequenced in a study of cytomegalovirus exposure and HLA in healthy donors. The PCR employed 60 Vbeta primers together with 13 Jbeta primers. Generated by immunoSEQ multiplex PCR, the TCRdb table keeps only in-frame clones and is missing some. Found here are about 140,000 clones, approximately 84% of them singletons; the top ten hold approximately 1.5%. The source material was PBMCs. The receptors derive from a man aged 30 to 39 in good health and CMV-seropositive.

Remarks on this clone: Since the CDR3 does not end with the conserved phenylalanine or tryptophan, this likely comes from a read error. This sequence joins TRBV27 and TRBJ1-2; TRBD1 is a possible D gene (5 bases). CDR1 and CDR2 from the germline V gene are MNHEY and SMNVEV (reference sequence). There are 13 residues in the CDR3. V dropped 8 bases and J dropped 2 bases, with 12 bases sitting between them. The CDR3 coding sequence is TGTGCCAGCGGACGGACACCCAACTATGGCTACACCCTC. Amino acids: CASGRTPNYGYTL.

This clone occurred a few times. This sequence joins TRBV27 and TRBJ2-7; 7 nucleotides agree with TRBD1. Germline V gene lookup returns CDR1 MNHEY and CDR2 SMNVEV (reference sequence). The ends lost 0 bases at V and 0 bases at J; junction bases unmatched: 5. The CDR3 runs 16 residues. CDR3 DNA: TGTGCCAGCAGTTTATCGGGACAGACAATCTCCTACGAGCAGTACTTC. It codes for CASSLSGQTISYEQYF.

The chain joins TRBV7-3 to TRBJ2-1; 9 nucleotides align to TRBD2. The CDR3 totals 14 residues. Germline CDR1 reads SGHTA; CDR2 reads FQGTGA. The trim removed 3 bases at V and 8 bases at J, leaving 5 bases unmatched. The CDR3 sequence: CASSFAGGGYEQFF. CDR3 nucleotides: TGTGCCAGCAGCTTCGCGGGGGGGGGATATGAGCAGTTCTTC.

This chain links TRBV6-1 with TRBJ2-6; tentative D call: TRBD2 (5 bases). CDR3 size: 14 residues. Germline CDR1 reads MNHNS; CDR2 reads SASEGT. Trimming removed 5 bases from V and 2 bases from J, with 7 bases in between. The CDR3 bases are TGTGCCAGCAGTCGGGAAGCTGGGGCCAACGTCCTGACTTTC. It translates to CASSREAGANVLTF.

The gene calls are TRBV11-3 and TRBJ2-7, with 8 bases matching TRBD2. Per the germline V gene, CDR1 is SGHNT and CDR2 is YENEEA. This CDR3 comprises 15 residues. Trimming removed 0 bases from V and 3 bases from J; junction bases left unmatched: 4. The CDR3 DNA follows: TGTGCCAGCAGCTTAGAAACCGGGACTAGCTACGAGCAGTACTTC. The encoded protein is CASSLETGTSYEQYF.

This chain joins TRBV28 and TRBJ1-2; TRBD1 aligns across 8 bases. With 3 bases clipped from V and 4 bases from J, the junction kept 4 bases outside the gene matches. This CDR3 contains 14 residues. The germline gives CDR1 MDHEN, CDR2 SYDVKM. This CDR3 is CASSLQGARYGYTF. In DNA form, the CDR3 reads TGTGCCAGCAGTTTGCAGGGGGCGCGCTATGGCTACACCTTC.

The rearrangement uses TRBV27 and TRBJ2-1; the match to TRBD2 covers 11 bases. J lost 2 bases, V lost 5 bases, and 5 bases had no gene match. The CDR3 spans 16 residues. The germline gives CDR1 MNHEY, CDR2 SMNVEV (reference sequence). CDR3 in amino acids: CASSPLSGGAYNEQFF. The CDR3 DNA follows: TGTGCCAGCAGTCCTCTTAGCGGGGGGGCCTACAATGAGCAGTTCTTC.

The rearrangement joins TRBV28 to TRBJ1-2; maybe TRBD1 (5 bases). Germline V lookup: CDR1 MDHEN, CDR2 SYDVKM. CDR3 size: 12 residues. This chain's CDR3 is CGAGDQFYGYTF. The CDR3 bases are TGTGGCGCGGGGGATCAGTTCTATGGCTACACCTTC.

The DNA of the CDR3 is TGTGCCAGCAGTTACTCTGGGACAGGGAATGGCTACACCTTC. Translation gives CASSYSGTGNGYTF. This chain joins TRBV6-5 and TRBJ1-2, with TRBD1 matching over 9 bases. Germline values: CDR1 MNHEY, CDR2 SVGAGI. This CDR3 is 14 amino acids long. Trimming took 0 bases from V and 6 from J; bases not matched to a gene: 2.

V gene TRBV6-5 combines with J gene TRBJ1-1, with D possibly matching TRBD1 (6 bases). Germline V gives CDR1 MNHEY, CDR2 SVGAGI. The CDR3 is 15 amino acids. Trimming left V 8 bases short and J 0 bases short, with 16 bases between. CDR3 protein: CASRVKGGLNTEAFF. The CDR3 bases are TGTGCCAGCCGAGTAAAAGGGGGTTTGAACACTGAAGCTTTCTTT.

This sequence joins TRBV4-1 and TRBJ2-4, with 8 bases lining up with TRBD2. Trimming removed 0 bases from V and 6 bases from J; junction bases left unmatched: 7. CDR3 size: 16 residues. Germline V gene sequence: CDR1 MGHRA, CDR2 YSYEKL. The CDR3 spells CASSQDRAGGGNIQYF. The CDR3 DNA reads as TGCGCCAGCAGCCAAGATAGGGCCGGGGGGGGAAACATTCAGTACTTC.

This clone was counted only a few times. This rearrangement joins TRBV5-6 to TRBJ2-7, with 9 bases identical to TRBD2. Germline values: CDR1 SGHDT, CDR2 YYEEEE. The CDR3 covers 13 residues. The V and J ends lost 2 bases and 4 bases, in that order; junction bases with no gene match: 1. The CDR3 loop is CASSFSGSYEQYF. CDR3 nucleotide sequence: TGTGCCAGCAGCTTTAGCGGGAGTTACGAGCAGTACTTC.

Ten or more counts support this clone. This chain links TRBV11-3 with TRBJ2-3, with 10 nucleotides matching TRBD2. V gave up 2 bases and J gave up 7 bases; unmatched junction bases: 6. Germline V gives CDR1 SGHNT, CDR2 YENEEA. The CDR3 length is 15 residues. CDR3 nucleotide sequence: TGTGCCAGCAGCTTAAGGAGCGGGGGGGCATATACGCAGTATTTT. Protein sequence: CASSLRSGGAYTQYF.

The genes are TRBV5-1 and TRBJ2-7; the match to TRBD1 covers 9 bases. Germline V gives CDR1 SGHRS, CDR2 YFSETQ. This CDR3 spans 15 amino acids. V was pared by 5 bases and J by 5 bases, with 11 bases of the junction left unmatched. Here the CDR3 reads CASSTSGTGKNEQYF. As DNA, the CDR3 is TGCGCCAGCAGTACCTCCGGGACAGGGAAAAACGAGCAGTACTTC.

The V gene is TRBV6-5, the J gene TRBJ1-2; 11 bases align to TRBD1. Trimming at V came to 7 bases and at J to 6 bases, leaving 1 base not matched to a gene. The CDR3 contains 12 residues. In germline, CDR1 is MNHEY, CDR2 SVGAGI. CDR3 sequence: CASKGQGDGYTF. CDR3 DNA: TGTGCCAGCAAGGGACAGGGGGATGGCTACACCTTC.

This clone was recorded only once. The chain couples TRBV6-5 to TRBJ2-5; possible D gene TRBD2, 5 bases. CDR1 is MNHEY, CDR2 SVGAGI, per germline. The V gene lost 0 bases and the J gene lost 5 bases, with 7 bases spanning the gap. CDR3 length: 13 amino acids. In DNA form, the CDR3 reads TGTGCCAGCAGTTACTCAGCGGAGGAGACCCAGTACTTC. This translates into CASSYSAEETQYF.

This chain joins TRBV6-1 and TRBJ1-2; the D gene is possibly TRBD1 (6 bases). The CDR3 is 14 amino acids. Trimming left V 1 base short and J 8 bases short, with 14 bases between. Germline V gene sequence: CDR1 MNHNS, CDR2 SASEGT. The DNA for the CDR3 is TGTGCCAGCAGTGAAGAAGGGACATTGCGGGGCTACACCTTC. Its translation is CASSEEGTLRGYTF.

V and J are TRBV5-1 and TRBJ2-7; 13 positions match TRBD2. Trimming took 2 bases from V and 7 from J; bases not matched to a gene: 6. CDR3 length: 15 residues. Germline-derived CDR1 and CDR2 are SGHRS and YFSETQ. CDR3 loop: CASSFGLAGVSEQYF. The CDR3 nucleotides read TGCGCCAGCAGCTTTGGACTAGCGGGAGTCAGTGAGCAGTACTTC.

J is TRBJ1-1 and V is TRBV5-8, with D possibly matching TRBD1 (5 bases). Trimming pared 2 bases from V and 3 bases from J, leaving 14 bases between. The germline V gene encodes CDR1 SGHTS and CDR2 YDEGEE. The CDR3 loop spans 15 amino acids. CDR3 sequence: CASSFNLGGDTEAFF. In DNA form, the CDR3 reads TGTGCCAGCAGCTTCAACCTGGGGGGTGACACTGAAGCTTTCTTT. Together with reference TRBV5-8 and TRBJ1-1, the CDR3 gives the full variable domain: EAGVTQSPTHLIKTRGQQATLRCSPISGHTSVYWYQQALGLGLQFLLWYDEGEERNRGNFPPRFSGRQFPNYSSELNVNALELEDSALYLCASSFNLGGDTEAFFGQGTRLTVV.

This chain joins TRBV11-3 and TRBJ2-1, with 11 positions matching TRBD2. J lost 6 bases, V lost 5 bases, and 9 bases had no gene match. This CDR3 spans 16 amino acids. In germline, CDR1 is SGHNT, CDR2 YENEEA. CDR3 amino acids: CASSPGQGLAVNEQFF. CDR3 DNA: TGTGCCAGCAGCCCTGGCCAGGGACTAGCGGTCAATGAGCAGTTCTTC.

The chain is built from TRBV2 and TRBJ1-1, with 7 bases aligning to TRBD1. From germline, CDR1 is SNHLY and CDR2 FYNNEI. CDR3 length: 11 amino acids. Trimming removed 4 bases from V and 11 bases from J; junction bases left unmatched: 4. CDR3 sequence reads: CASSVDREAFF. The CDR3 DNA follows: TGTGCCAGCAGTGTTGACAGGGAGGCTTTCTTT.